The 13 T cell receptor beta chains reported below all come from one sample, sequenced in a study of blood T cell repertoires in COVID-19. Clones were sequenced by immunoSEQ multiplex PCR, and TCRdb holds only the in-frame ones, with some missing. In the table there are approximately 300,000 clones, about 83% of which are singletons. What was sequenced was peripheral blood. All receptors derive from a woman in her fifties or sixties with acute or convalescent COVID-19.

V gene TRBV3-1 (or the pseudogene TRBV3-2) combines with J gene TRBJ1-2, with D perhaps matching TRBD1 (6 bases). With 1 base removed from V and 8 bases from J, the gap between germline ends came to 17 bases. CDR3 length: 15 amino acids. Germline assignment: CDR1 LGHDT and CDR2 YNNKEL (reference sequence). CDR3 DNA: TGTGCCAGCAGCCAAGTCCTTGATTATGGGGGCGGCTACACCTTC. This sequence encodes CASSQVLDYGGGYTF.

This clone was observed many times. The chain carries TRBV9 and TRBJ1-5; tentative D call: TRBD1 (5 bases). Per the germline V gene, CDR1 is SGDLS and CDR2 is YYNGEE. The CDR3 contains 17 residues. V gave up 0 bases and J gave up 3 bases, with 16 bases separating them. CDR3: CASSVVWKGPINQPQHF. The CDR3 DNA reads as TGTGCCAGCAGCGTAGTTTGGAAGGGGCCGATCAATCAGCCCCAGCATTTT.

In DNA, the CDR3 is TGTGCCATCGCGACAGGTAGCTATGGCTACACCTTC. Protein: CAIATGSYGYTF. The chain is built from TRBV7-8 and TRBJ1-2, with D perhaps matching TRBD1 (6 bases). The V end was cut by 10 bases, the J end by 4 bases, with 13 bases between. Germline assignment: CDR1 SGHVS and CDR2 FQNEAQ. The CDR3 is made up of 12 amino acids.

This clone has a single count. The rearrangement links TRBV7-9 to TRBJ1-2, with 7 bases fitting TRBD1. The ends lost 8 bases at V and 5 bases at J; junction bases unmatched: 5. The CDR3 has 12 amino acids. Per the germline V gene, CDR1 is SEHNR and CDR2 is FQNEAQ (reference sequence). CDR3 protein: CASSDRIYGYTF. CDR3 bases: TGTGCCAGCTCGGACAGGATATATGGCTACACCTTC.

The CDR3 protein is CATSDQTLGYTF. Written as DNA, the CDR3 is TGTGCCACCAGTGACCAAACATTAGGCTACACCTTC. The genes are TRBV24-1 and TRBJ1-2; D gene unclear. The germline gives CDR1 KGHDR, CDR2 SFDVKD. The CDR3 has 12 residues. V was clipped by 4 bases and J by 8 bases, with 10 bases between them.

This clone has more than one count but fewer than ten. This rearrangement joins TRBV2 to TRBJ2-7; perhaps TRBD1 as D (5 bases). This CDR3 region has 13 residues. V lost 10 bases to trimming and J lost 1 base, with 14 bases between them. CDR1 and CDR2 (germline): SNHLY, FYNNEI. For the CDR3, the DNA is TGTGCCACCAAACAGGTTACTTCCTACGAGCAGTACTTC. Translated, it gives CATKQVTSYEQYF.

This chain links TRBV10-3 with TRBJ2-5, with 9 positions matching TRBD1. The CDR3 contains 14 residues. The germline V gene has CDR1 ENHRY and CDR2 SYGVKD. The V gene end was trimmed by 6 bases and the J gene end by 3 bases; junction bases not matched to a gene: 5. CDR3 sequence: CAISKGQGEETQYF. CDR3 DNA: TGTGCCATCAGCAAGGGACAGGGAGAAGAGACCCAGTACTTC.

The chain employs TRBV9 and TRBJ2-3, with TRBD2 matching over 10 bases. The junction had 12 bases not matched to a gene; V was cut back by 1 base and J by 4 bases. From germline, CDR1 is SGDLS and CDR2 YYNGEE. The CDR3 runs 18 residues. CDR3 in DNA: TGTGCCAGCAGCGTATCTACCGGGACTAGCGTGGTTGCAGATACGCAGTATTTT. This encodes CASSVSTGTSVVADTQYF.

The chain is built from TRBV15 and TRBJ2-2; 9 positions match TRBD1. The CDR3 loop spans 16 amino acids. Germline values: CDR1 LNHNV, CDR2 YYDKDF (reference sequence). With V trimmed by 1 base and J by 6 bases, 6 bases remained unmatched. CDR3 in DNA: TGTGCCACCAGCAGAGGAGGGACAGGGAGGCCCGGGGAGCTGTTTTTT. Translated: CATSRGGTGRPGELFF.

The chain joins TRBV11-2 to TRBJ2-5; maybe TRBD1 (6 bases). The V gene lost 0 bases and the J gene lost 1 base, with 12 bases spanning the gap. CDR1 is SGHAT and CDR2 is FQNNGV in the germline V gene. This CDR3 region has 16 residues. CDR3 sequence reads: CASSLDLLDSQETQYF. Here the CDR3 DNA reads TGTGCCAGCAGCTTAGATCTTCTGGACAGCCAAGAGACCCAGTACTTC.

This chain joins TRBV4-2 and TRBJ1-1; D ambiguous. Looked up from germline, CDR1 is LGHNA and CDR2 is YNFKEQ. The CDR3 spans 16 residues. V gave up 0 bases and J gave up 2 bases, with 13 bases separating them. DNA of the CDR3: TGTGCCAGCAGCCAAGAATTTTCCCGGGTTAACACTGAAGCTTTCTTT. Translated, it gives CASSQEFSRVNTEAFF.

This chain connects TRBV28 to TRBJ2-2, with 7 bases aligning to TRBD1. The CDR3 contains 16 residues. Germline lookup yields CDR1 MDHEN and CDR2 SYDVKM. With V trimmed by 1 base and J by 4 bases, 6 bases remained unmatched. The CDR3 here is CASSLSWGQSTGELFF. The CDR3 region has the DNA TGTGCCAGCAGTTTATCGTGGGGACAGTCCACCGGGGAGCTGTTTTTT.

This chain connects TRBV7-9 to TRBJ2-7; D gene unclear. The ends were cut back, 6 bases at V and 6 bases at J, with 15 bases in the middle. Germline CDR1 is SEHNR and CDR2 is FQNEAQ (reference sequence). This CDR3 comprises 13 residues. The CDR3, as DNA: TGTGCCAGCAGTCGAAGTCTATCGCCCGAGCAGTACTTC. It is translated as CASSRSLSPEQYF.